A single sample is the source of the 8 T cell receptor beta chains below, sequenced in a study of T-cell memory formation after mild COVID-19. Each CDR3 protein gets one entry after TCRdb re-called the 5' RACE reads with MiXCR. The sample shows roughly 400,000 distinct CDR3 sequences, 18% of them seen only once. Sequenced: PBMCs or a T cell subset sorted from them (not recorded which). These TCRs come from a man between 18 and 29 years old who had mild COVID-19 (a few samples of this study predate the infection). Cell type and time point are not known.

V and J are TRBV12-3 or TRBV12-4 and TRBJ2-1; TRBD2 matches 8 bases. The CDR3 spans 11 residues. V was pared by 9 bases and J by 15 bases, with 10 bases of the junction left unmatched. The CDR3: CASRRGASGFF. The CDR3 nucleotides read TGTGCCAGTCGGCGGGGGGCTTCAGGGTTCTTC.

In its sample, this clonotype was seen a few times. This chain joins TRBV7-2 and TRBJ2-5; the D gene is possibly TRBD1 (6 bases). V gave up 1 base and J gave up 5 bases, with 17 bases separating them. Germline V gene sequence: CDR1 SGHTA, CDR2 FQGNSA. The CDR3 has 16 amino acids. The CDR3 sequence is CASSLDRASPGETQYF. CDR3 in DNA: TGTGCCAGCAGCTTAGACAGGGCATCCCCCGGGGAGACCCAGTACTTC.

The gene calls are TRBV6-2 or TRBV6-3 and TRBJ1-1; the D gene is possibly TRBD1 (5 bases). V lost 5 bases and J 5 bases, leaving 15 bases between the germline ends. The CDR3 is 14 residues long. CDR1 MNHEY and CDR2 SVGEGT come from the germline V gene. CDR3 protein: CASSVTAARTEAFF. The CDR3 DNA reads as TGTGCCAGCAGTGTGACAGCCGCGAGGACTGAAGCTTTCTTT.

The genes are TRBV25-1 and TRBJ1-5; the D is unclear. Germline V lookup: CDR1 MGHDK, CDR2 SYGVNS. This CDR3 contains 14 residues. V lost 2 bases and J lost 0, with 5 bases in between. The CDR3 here is CASSEVGSNQPQHF. The DNA of the CDR3 is TGTGCCAGCAGTGAAGTAGGTAGCAATCAGCCCCAGCATTTT.

This clonotype was counted many times. The chain has TRBV5-1 and TRBJ1-5, with 7 bases lining up with TRBD1. This CDR3 contains 15 residues. Germline trimming cut 4 bases from V and 0 bases from J; bases unmatched to any gene: 4. Germline V gene data show CDR1 as SGHRS and CDR2 as YFSETQ. The CDR3 bases are TGCGCCAGCAGCACAGGGGACTATAGCAATCAGCCCCAGCATTTT. Translated, it gives CASSTGDYSNQPQHF.

The chain employs TRBV4-1 and TRBJ1-1; no clear D gene. Trimming stripped 5 bases from V and 6 bases from J, with 10 bases between. CDR3 length equals 12 residues. Germline assignment: CDR1 MGHRA and CDR2 YSYEKL. CDR3 nucleotides: TGCGCCAGCAGCATGGATGGGGCTGAAGCTTTCTTT. Translation: CASSMDGAEAFF.

At least ten counts were recorded for this clonotype. V gene TRBV7-2 combines with J gene TRBJ2-7, with TRBD2 matching over 7 bases. This CDR3 comprises 17 residues. V trimming: 2 bases; J trimming: 2 bases; junction bases outside the gene matches: 12. The germline V gene encodes CDR1 SGHTA and CDR2 FQGNSA. The CDR3 bases are TGTGCCAGCAGCTTAAAGATGGGATATGGGGGGGCCTACGAGCAGTACGTC. The encoded protein is CASSLKMGYGGAYEQYV.

This clonotype came up a few times. The V gene is TRBV20-1, the J gene TRBJ2-3; TRBD2 is a possible D gene (5 bases). Germline CDR1 and CDR2: DFQATT and SNEGSKA (reference sequence). The V and J ends lost 3 bases and 7 bases respectively, with 20 bases between them. The CDR3 length is 15 residues. The CDR3 coding sequence is TGCAGTGCTAGTGGTCCCAGCGGAAGAGGGAATACGCAGTATTTT. This encodes CSASGPSGRGNTQYF.